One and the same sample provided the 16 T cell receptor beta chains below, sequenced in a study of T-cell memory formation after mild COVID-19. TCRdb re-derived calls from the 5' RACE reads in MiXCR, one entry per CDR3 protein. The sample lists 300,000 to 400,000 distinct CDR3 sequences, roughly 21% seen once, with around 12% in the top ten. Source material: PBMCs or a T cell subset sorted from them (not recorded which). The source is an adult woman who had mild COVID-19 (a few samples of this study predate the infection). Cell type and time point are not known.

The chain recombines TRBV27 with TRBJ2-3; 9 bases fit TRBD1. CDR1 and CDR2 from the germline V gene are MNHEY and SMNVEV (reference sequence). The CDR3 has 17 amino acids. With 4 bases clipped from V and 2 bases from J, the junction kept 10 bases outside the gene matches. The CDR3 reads CASSSTGGSLFTDTQYF. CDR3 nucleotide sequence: TGTGCCAGCAGTTCAACAGGGGGCAGCTTATTCACAGATACGCAGTATTTT.

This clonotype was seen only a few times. The DNA of the CDR3 is TGTGCCAGCTCACGGATAGCGGGAGGGCGATACGAGCAGTACTTC. Translated, it gives CASSRIAGGRYEQYF. The chain is built from TRBV18 and TRBJ2-7; 11 bases fit TRBD2. J lost 4 bases, V lost 4 bases, and 6 bases had no gene match. CDR3 length equals 15 residues. The germline V gene has CDR1 KGHSH and CDR2 LQKENI.

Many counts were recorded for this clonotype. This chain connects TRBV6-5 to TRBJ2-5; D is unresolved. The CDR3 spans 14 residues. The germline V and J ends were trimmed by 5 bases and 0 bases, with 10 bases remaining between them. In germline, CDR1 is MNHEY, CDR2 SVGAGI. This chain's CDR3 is CASSVRAHQETQYF. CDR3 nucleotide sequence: TGTGCCAGCAGTGTGCGAGCGCACCAAGAGACCCAGTACTTC.

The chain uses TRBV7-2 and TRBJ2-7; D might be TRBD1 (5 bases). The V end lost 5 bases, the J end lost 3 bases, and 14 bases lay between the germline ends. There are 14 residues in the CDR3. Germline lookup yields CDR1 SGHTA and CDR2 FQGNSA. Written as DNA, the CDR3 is TGTGCCAGCAGCCTGAGATCAAGGGGCTACGAGCAGTACTTC. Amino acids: CASSLRSRGYEQYF. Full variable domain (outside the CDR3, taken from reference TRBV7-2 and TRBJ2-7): GAGVSQSPSNKVTEKGKDVELRCDPISGHTALYWYRQSLGQGLEFLIYFQGNSAPDKSGLPSDRFSAERTGGSVSTLTIQRTQQEDSAVYLCASSLRSRGYEQYFGPGTRLTVT.

CDR3 sequence: CAISINRQETQYF. CDR3 DNA sequence: TGTGCCATCAGTATTAACAGGCAAGAGACCCAGTACTTC. The chain employs TRBV10-3 and TRBJ2-5; D may be TRBD1 (5 bases). CDR1 and CDR2 (germline): ENHRY, SYGVKD. This CDR3 region has 13 residues. V lost 5 bases to trimming and J lost 2 bases, with 9 bases between them.

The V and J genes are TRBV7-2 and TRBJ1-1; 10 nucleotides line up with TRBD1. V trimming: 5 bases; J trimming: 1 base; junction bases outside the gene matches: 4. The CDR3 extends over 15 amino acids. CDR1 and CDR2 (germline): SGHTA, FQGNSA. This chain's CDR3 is CASSRQGAANTEAFF. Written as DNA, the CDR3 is TGTGCCAGCAGCCGACAGGGGGCCGCGAACACTGAAGCTTTCTTT.

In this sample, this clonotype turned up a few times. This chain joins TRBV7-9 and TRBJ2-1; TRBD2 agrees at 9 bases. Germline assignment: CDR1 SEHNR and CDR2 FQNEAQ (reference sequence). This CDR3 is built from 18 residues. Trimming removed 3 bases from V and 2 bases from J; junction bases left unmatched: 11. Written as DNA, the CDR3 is TGTGCCAGCAGCTTGAGCGGGGTGGCGGGGGGGACCTACAATGAGCAGTTCTTC. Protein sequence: CASSLSGVAGGTYNEQFF.

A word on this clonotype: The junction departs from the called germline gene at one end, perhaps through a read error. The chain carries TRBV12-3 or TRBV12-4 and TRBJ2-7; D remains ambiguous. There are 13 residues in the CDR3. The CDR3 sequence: CTSSLDTPGQQYF. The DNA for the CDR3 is TGTACCAGCAGTTTAGACACTCCCGGGCAGCAGTACTTC.

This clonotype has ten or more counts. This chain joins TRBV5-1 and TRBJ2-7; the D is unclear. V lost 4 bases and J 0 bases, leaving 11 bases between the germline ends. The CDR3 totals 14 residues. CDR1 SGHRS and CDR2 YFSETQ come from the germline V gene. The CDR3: CASSPSVASYEQYF. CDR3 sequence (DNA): TGCGCCAGCAGCCCCTCAGTAGCCTCCTACGAGCAGTACTTC. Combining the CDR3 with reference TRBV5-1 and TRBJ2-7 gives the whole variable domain KAGVTQTPRYLIKTRGQQVTLSCSPISGHRSVSWYQQTPGQGLQFLFEYFSETQRNKGNFPGRFSGRQFSNSRSEMNVSTLELGDSALYLCASSPSVASYEQYFGPGTRLTVT.

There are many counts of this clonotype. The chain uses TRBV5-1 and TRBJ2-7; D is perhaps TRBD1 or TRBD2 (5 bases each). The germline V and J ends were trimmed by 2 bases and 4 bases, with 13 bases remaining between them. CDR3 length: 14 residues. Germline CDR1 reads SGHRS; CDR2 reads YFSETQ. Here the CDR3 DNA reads TGCGCCAGCAGCTTCGGGACGGATGATTACGAGCAGTACTTC. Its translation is CASSFGTDDYEQYF.

CDR3 amino acids: CSARRPRLAGFTDTQYF. CDR3 coding DNA: TGCAGTGCTCGCCGGCCCCGACTAGCGGGGTTCACAGATACGCAGTATTTT. This rearrangement joins TRBV20-1 to TRBJ2-3; 11 nucleotides line up with TRBD2. The V segment lost 5 bases and the J segment 2 bases; nucleotides outside the gene matches: 12. The germline gives CDR1 DFQATT, CDR2 SNEGSKA (reference sequence). The CDR3 runs 17 residues.

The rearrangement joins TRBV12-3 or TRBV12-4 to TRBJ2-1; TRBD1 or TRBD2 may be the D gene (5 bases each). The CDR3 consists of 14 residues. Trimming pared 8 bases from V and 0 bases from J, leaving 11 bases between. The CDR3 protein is CASLSGTSYNEQFF. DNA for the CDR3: TGTGCCAGCCTGTCGGGGACCTCCTACAATGAGCAGTTCTTC.

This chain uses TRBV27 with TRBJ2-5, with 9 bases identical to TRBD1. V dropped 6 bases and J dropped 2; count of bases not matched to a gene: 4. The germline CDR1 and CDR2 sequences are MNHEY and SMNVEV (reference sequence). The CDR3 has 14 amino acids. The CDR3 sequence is CASRGTGTQETQYF. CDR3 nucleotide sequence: TGTGCCAGCAGGGGGACAGGGACTCAAGAGACCCAGTACTTC.

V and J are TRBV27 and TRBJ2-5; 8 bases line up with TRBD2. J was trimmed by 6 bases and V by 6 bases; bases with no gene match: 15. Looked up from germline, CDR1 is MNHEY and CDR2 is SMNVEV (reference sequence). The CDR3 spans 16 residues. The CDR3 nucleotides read TGTGCCAGCAGCCTAGGGCCCAGCGGGAGAGGACAGACCCAGTACTTC. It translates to CASSLGPSGRGQTQYF.

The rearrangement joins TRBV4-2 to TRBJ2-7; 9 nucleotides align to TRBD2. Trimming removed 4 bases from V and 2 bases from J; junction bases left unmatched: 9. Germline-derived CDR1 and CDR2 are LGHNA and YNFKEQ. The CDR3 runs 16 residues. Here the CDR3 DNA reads TGTGCCAGCAGCCCCACCGGTAGCGGGGGCACCTACGAGCAGTACTTC. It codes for CASSPTGSGGTYEQYF.

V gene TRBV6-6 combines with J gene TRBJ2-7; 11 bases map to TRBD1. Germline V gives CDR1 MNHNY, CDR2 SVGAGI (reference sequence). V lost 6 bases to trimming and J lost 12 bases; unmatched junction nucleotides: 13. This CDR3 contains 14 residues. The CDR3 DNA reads TGTGCCAGCAGCCGACCGGGACAGGGGGATAGTATGTACTTC. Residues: CASSRPGQGDSMYF.